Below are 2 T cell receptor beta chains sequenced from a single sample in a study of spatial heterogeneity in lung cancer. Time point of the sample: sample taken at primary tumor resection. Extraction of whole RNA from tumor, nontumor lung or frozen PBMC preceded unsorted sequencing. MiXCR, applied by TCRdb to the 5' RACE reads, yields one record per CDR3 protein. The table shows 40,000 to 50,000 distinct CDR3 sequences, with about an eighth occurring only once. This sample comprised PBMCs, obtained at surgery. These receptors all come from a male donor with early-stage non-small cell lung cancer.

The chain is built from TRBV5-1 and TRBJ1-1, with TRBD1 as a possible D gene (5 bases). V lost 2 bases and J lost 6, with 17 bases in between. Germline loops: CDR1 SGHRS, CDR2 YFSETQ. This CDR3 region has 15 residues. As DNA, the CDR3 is TGCGCCAGCAGCTTTTCCCAGAACAGGCGGGCTGAAGCTTTCTTT. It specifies CASSFSQNRRAEAFF.

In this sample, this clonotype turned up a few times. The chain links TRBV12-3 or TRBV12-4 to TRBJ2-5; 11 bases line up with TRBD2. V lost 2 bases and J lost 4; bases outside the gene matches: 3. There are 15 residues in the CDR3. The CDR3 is CASSLLAGGRETQYF. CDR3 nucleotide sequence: TGTGCCAGCAGTTTACTAGCGGGAGGAAGAGAGACCCAGTACTTC.